Each of the 31 T cell receptor beta chains below was sequenced from the same sample in a study of blood T cell repertoires in COVID-19. Method: immunoSEQ multiplex PCR; TCRdb's copy keeps in-frame clones and lacks some. This sample has about 44,000 clones, with around nine tenths found just once. The material sequenced was peripheral blood. The receptor source for this set is a woman between 35 and 50 years old with acute or convalescent COVID-19.

J is TRBJ1-5 and V is TRBV2; no clear D. Trimming pared 2 bases from V and 5 bases from J, leaving 16 bases between. CDR3 length: 16 residues. Germline CDR1 SNHLY, CDR2 FYNNEI. Here the CDR3 reads CASSESLGTAHQPQHF. In DNA, the CDR3 is TGTGCCAGCAGTGAATCACTTGGTACAGCTCATCAGCCCCAGCATTTT.

The chain has TRBV29-1 and TRBJ2-1, with D perhaps TRBD2 (5 bases). The CDR3 loop spans 14 amino acids. Germline-derived CDR1 and CDR2 are SQVTM and ANQGSEA. V was pared by 1 base and J by 6 bases, with 13 bases between. CDR3 region: CSVEGGLKGNEQFF. The CDR3 nucleotides read TGCAGCGTTGAAGGCGGGTTAAAGGGCAATGAGCAGTTCTTC.

This clone was picked up one time. The chain has TRBV3-1 (or the pseudogene TRBV3-2) and TRBJ1-3, with D perhaps TRBD1 (6 bases). This CDR3 region has 13 residues. V gave up 6 bases and J gave up 2 bases, with 8 bases separating them. Germline V CDR1 and CDR2: LGHDT, YNNKEL (reference sequence). The CDR3: CASSYRAGNTIYF. CDR3 coding DNA: TGTGCCAGCAGTTACAGGGCTGGAAACACCATATATTTT.

This clone was recorded only once. This rearrangement joins TRBV7-8 to TRBJ1-1, with D perhaps TRBD1 (6 bases). V was trimmed by 6 bases and J by 0 bases, leaving 14 bases between them. CDR1 and CDR2 (germline): SGHVS, FQNEAQ. The CDR3 sequence is 15 residues long. The CDR3 DNA sequence: TGTGCCAGCAGATCCGACAGGAGAATGAACACTGAAGCTTTCTTT. Amino acids: CASRSDRRMNTEAFF.

The rearrangement uses TRBV5-1 and TRBJ2-2; possible D gene TRBD1, 5 bases. CDR3 length: 14 amino acids. Germline V lookup: CDR1 SGHRS, CDR2 YFSETQ. Trimming removed 1 base from V and 8 bases from J, with 12 bases in between. CDR3 sequence (DNA): TGCGCCAGCAGCTTGTTCACAGGAGTTGGGGAGCTGTTTTTT. Amino acid sequence: CASSLFTGVGELFF.

V and J are TRBV18 and TRBJ1-2; 7 nucleotides align to TRBD1. Germline V lookup: CDR1 KGHSH, CDR2 LQKENI. V was pared by 4 bases and J by 6 bases, with 8 bases of the junction left unmatched. This CDR3 contains 14 residues. CDR3 residues: CASSLLTGTDGYTF. The CDR3 DNA reads TGTGCCAGCTCACTACTCACCGGGACAGATGGCTACACCTTC.

The chain recombines TRBV28 with TRBJ2-1; D ambiguous. This CDR3 spans 15 amino acids. The V end was cut by 6 bases, the J end by 4 bases, with 16 bases between. Germline V CDR1 and CDR2: MDHEN, SYDVKM. CDR3 DNA sequence: TGTGCCAGCAGCCGACAAACTTTGGGTTACAATGAGCAGTTCTTC. It translates to CASSRQTLGYNEQFF.

The rearrangement uses TRBV27 and TRBJ1-3, with no clear D. The CDR3 has 14 amino acids. The germline V gene has CDR1 MNHEY and CDR2 SMNVEV (reference sequence). V shed 0 bases and J shed 4 bases, with 7 bases lying between them. This CDR3 reads CASSLSAGGNTIYF. The CDR3 DNA reads as TGTGCCAGCAGTTTATCAGCGGGAGGAAACACCATATATTTT.

The sample holds one count of this clone. The V gene is TRBV6-1, the J gene TRBJ2-1, with 9 positions matching TRBD2. Germline CDR1 and CDR2: MNHNS and SASEGT. The V and J ends lost 2 bases and 9 bases, in that order; junction bases with no gene match: 8. The CDR3 is 15 residues long. CDR3 nucleotide sequence: TGTGCCAGCAGTGAACGGGCGGGAGGGGTTGGTGAGCAGTTCTTC. This translates into CASSERAGGVGEQFF.

The rearrangement links TRBV5-1 to TRBJ2-3, with a tentative D call TRBD1 (6 bases). This CDR3 has 16 amino acids. Deletions cut 0 bases from V and 0 bases from J, with 11 bases between. The germline V gene encodes CDR1 SGHRS and CDR2 YFSETQ. The CDR3 DNA is TGCGCCAGCAGCTTGGCAGGACAGCCTAGCACAGATACGCAGTATTTT. It translates to CASSLAGQPSTDTQYF.

V gene TRBV5-3 combines with J gene TRBJ1-6, with D perhaps matching TRBD1 (6 bases). TRBV5-3 is an open reading frame whose function is uncertain. V gave up 3 bases and J gave up 11 bases, with 15 bases separating them. The CDR3 runs 14 residues. The CDR3 DNA reads as TGTGCCAGAAGCTGGGGACACCCCTCGACACCCCTCCACTTT. Translated: CARSWGHPSTPLHF.

The rearrangement links TRBV7-2 to TRBJ2-1, with 8 bases lining up with TRBD2. Trimming removed 5 bases from V and 7 bases from J; junction bases left unmatched: 10. Germline V gene lookup returns CDR1 SGHTA and CDR2 FQGNSA. CDR3 length: 15 amino acids. The CDR3 reads CASSVTSGPLNEQFF. CDR3 nucleotide sequence: TGTGCCAGCAGCGTCACTAGCGGACCACTAAATGAGCAGTTCTTC.

A single count supports this clone. In nucleotides, the CDR3 is TGTGCCAGTAGTAGAATTACCGGGACTAGCAGGGAGACCCAGTACTTC. Translating gives CASSRITGTSRETQYF. The rearrangement links TRBV19 to TRBJ2-5; 9 positions agree with TRBD2. CDR1 LNHDA and CDR2 SQIVND come from the germline V gene (reference sequence). Trimming at V came to 4 bases and at J to 5 bases, leaving 11 bases not matched to a gene. CDR3 length equals 16 residues.

The chain recombines TRBV28 with TRBJ1-3, with 8 bases that match TRBD1. In germline, CDR1 is MDHEN, CDR2 SYDVKM. CDR3 length equals 15 residues. Trimming at V came to 3 bases and at J to 4 bases, leaving 5 bases not matched to a gene. The CDR3 here is CASSFAGGSGNTIYF. The CDR3 coding sequence is TGTGCCAGCAGTTTCGCAGGGGGCTCCGGAAACACCATATATTTT.

This clone is a singleton in its sample. DNA of the CDR3: TGTGCCAGCAGTTTAATCCGGGGGGGATCCTACAATGAGCAGTTCTTC. Amino acids: CASSLIRGGSYNEQFF. The gene calls are TRBV28 and TRBJ2-1; 8 bases are shared with TRBD2. The germline gives CDR1 MDHEN, CDR2 SYDVKM. V lost 2 bases, J lost 1 base, and 4 bases stayed unmatched. CDR3 size: 16 residues. Variable domain in full (rest from reference TRBV28 and TRBJ2-1): DVKVTQSSRYLVKRTGEKVFLECVQDMDHENMFWYRQDPGLGLRLIYFSYDVKMKEKGDIPEGYSVSREKKERFSLILESASTNQTSMYLCASSLIRGGSYNEQFFGPGTRLTVL.

The chain links TRBV9 to TRBJ1-1, with D hard to call. CDR1 and CDR2 (germline): SGDLS, YYNGEE. The ends were cut back, 0 bases at V and 10 bases at J, with 13 bases in the middle. The CDR3 is 13 residues long. As DNA, the CDR3 is TGTGCCAGCAGCGTAGACGAGGGTAGTGGAGCTTTCTTT. This encodes CASSVDEGSGAFF.

V usage is TRBV7-9 and J usage is TRBJ2-3; TRBD2 agrees at 9 bases. V gave up 2 bases and J gave up 2 bases; unmatched junction bases: 5. Germline lookup yields CDR1 SEHNR and CDR2 FQNEAQ (reference sequence). The CDR3 has 16 residues. The CDR3 region is CASSLNEREATDTQYF. DNA of the CDR3: TGTGCCAGCAGCTTAAATGAGCGGGAGGCCACAGATACGCAGTATTTT.

A single count supports this clone. J is TRBJ1-4 and V is TRBV10-3, with D perhaps TRBD1 (5 bases). CDR1 is ENHRY, CDR2 SYGVKD, per germline. The ends were cut back, 6 bases at V and 8 bases at J, with 13 bases in the middle. This CDR3 region has 13 residues. Written as DNA, the CDR3 is TGTGCCATCAGCAGGGAGGGCGGGGAAAAACTGTTTTTT. Encoded protein: CAISREGGEKLFF.

In DNA, the CDR3 is TGCGCCAGCAGTCAATGGAAAGCGGACCGCTCCTACAATGAGCAGTTCTTC. Its protein is CASSQWKADRSYNEQFF. This chain connects TRBV23-1 to TRBJ2-1; the D gene is possibly TRBD2 (5 bases). TRBV23-1 has ORF status, its function being uncertain. V dropped 1 base and J dropped 0 bases, with 13 bases sitting between them. This CDR3 spans 17 amino acids.

The rearrangement links TRBV18 to TRBJ1-1; TRBD1 agrees at 9 bases. This CDR3 spans 15 amino acids. The J segment lost 0 bases and the V segment lost 4 bases, leaving 3 bases of the junction unmatched. Germline V lookup: CDR1 KGHSH, CDR2 LQKENI. The CDR3 protein is CASSRGQGLNTEAFF. CDR3 DNA sequence: TGTGCCAGCTCACGAGGACAGGGGCTGAACACTGAAGCTTTCTTT.

The chain couples TRBV28 to TRBJ2-2; 9 bases align to TRBD1. This CDR3 is built from 16 residues. The V gene's germline CDR1 is MDHEN and CDR2 SYDVKM. Trimming at V came to 6 bases and at J to 2 bases, leaving 7 bases not matched to a gene. The CDR3 region has the DNA TGTGCCAGCAGAAGAGGACAGGGGCGAAACACCGGGGAGCTGTTTTTT. Its protein product is CASRRGQGRNTGELFF.

The genes are TRBV6-1 and TRBJ1-2, with no clear D. The germline V and J ends were trimmed by 0 bases and 4 bases, with 6 bases remaining between them. The CDR3 has 13 residues. Germline-derived CDR1 and CDR2 are MNHNS and SASEGT. The CDR3 is CASSEATVYGYTF. DNA of the CDR3: TGTGCCAGCAGTGAAGCTACAGTCTATGGCTACACCTTC.

The gene calls are TRBV18 and TRBJ1-4; no clear D. The CDR3 sequence is 15 residues long. The V gene's germline CDR1 is KGHSH and CDR2 LQKENI. V lost 4 bases and J 6 bases, leaving 15 bases between the germline ends. DNA of the CDR3: TGTGCCAGCTCACGGTTGTCCGGGGTTGATGAAAAACTGTTTTTT. Its translation is CASSRLSGVDEKLFF.

The V and J genes are TRBV4-2 and TRBJ2-2; D is uncertain. The CDR3 runs to 13 residues. Germline V gene data show CDR1 as LGHNA and CDR2 as YNFKEQ. The germline V and J ends were trimmed by 2 bases and 5 bases, with 6 bases remaining between them. CDR3 bases: TGTGCCAGCAGCCAACTACGAACCGGGGAGCTGTTTTTT. Its protein product is CASSQLRTGELFF.

V and J are TRBV27 and TRBJ2-7; TRBD1 might be the D (6 bases). V lost 8 bases to trimming and J lost 0 bases, with 11 bases between them. Germline CDR1 MNHEY, CDR2 SMNVEV (reference sequence). The CDR3 contains 13 residues. CDR3 nucleotides: TGTGCCAGCCGGACAGAGAACTCCTACGAGCAGTACTTC. Residues: CASRTENSYEQYF.

The table lists this clone with a count of one. This chain links TRBV5-1 with TRBJ1-1; 7 bases are a match to TRBD1. The CDR3 loop spans 15 amino acids. Germline values: CDR1 SGHRS, CDR2 YFSETQ. J gave up 10 bases and V 0 bases, and 12 bases lay outside the gene matches. The CDR3 DNA sequence: TGCGCCAGCAGCTTGGAAGGAGGGACAGCGGGAGTAGCTTTCTTT. It specifies CASSLEGGTAGVAFF.

The chain has TRBV7-2 and TRBJ1-5; D not resolved. Trimming cost V 7 bases and J 0 bases, with 7 bases left between them. Germline V CDR1 and CDR2: SGHTA, FQGNSA. The CDR3 sequence is 13 residues long. The CDR3 DNA reads TGTGCCAGCAAGCATTCTAGCAATCAGCCCCAGCATTTT. Encoded protein: CASKHSSNQPQHF.

The rearrangement uses TRBV19 and TRBJ1-1; 8 bases are shared with TRBD1. CDR3 length: 14 residues. Unmatched junction bases numbered 6, after V lost 5 bases and J lost 4 bases. Germline V gives CDR1 LNHDA, CDR2 SQIVND (reference sequence). In DNA, the CDR3 is TGTGCCAGTAGTGTCATACAGGGGGGCACTGAAGCTTTCTTT. The encoded protein is CASSVIQGGTEAFF. The full variable domain, its missing parts supplied by reference TRBV19 and TRBJ1-1, is DGGITQSPKYLFRKEGQNVTLSCEQNLNHDAMYWYRQDPGQGLRLIYYSQIVNDFQKGDIAEGYSVSREKKESFPLTVTSAQKNPTAFYLCASSVIQGGTEAFFGQGTRLTVV.

V and J are TRBV10-3 and TRBJ2-7, with a weak D call TRBD1 (5 bases). Trimming shortened V by 10 bases and J by 3 bases, and 16 bases separated the two germline ends. CDR3 length equals 13 residues. The germline CDR1 and CDR2 sequences are ENHRY and SYGVKD. In DNA form, the CDR3 reads TGTGCCACCACCGGCAGGGAAGTCTACGAGCAGTACTTC. This codes for CATTGREVYEQYF.

This clone was counted once. V usage is TRBV18 and J usage is TRBJ1-1, with D perhaps matching TRBD1 (5 bases). This CDR3 has 15 amino acids. Trimming pared 1 base from V and 1 base from J, leaving 10 bases between. The germline V gene has CDR1 KGHSH and CDR2 LQKENI. The CDR3 region has the DNA TGTGCCAGCTCACCACGGTGGGGCGAGAACACTGAAGCTTTCTTT. This encodes CASSPRWGENTEAFF.

This clone was picked up one time. The CDR3: CASRPDRGGGYTF. The DNA of the CDR3 is TGTGCCAGCAGACCCGACAGGGGGGGAGGCTACACCTTC. This chain joins TRBV7-3 and TRBJ1-2, with TRBD1 matching 9 bases. The germline V gene has CDR1 SGHTA and CDR2 FQGTGA. Trimming cost V 6 bases and J 8 bases; bases outside gene matches: 7. The CDR3 runs 13 residues.